The sequence of this T cell receptor beta chain was determined in a study of blood T cell repertoires in COVID-19. Whole-study context: Acute and convalescent COVID-19 specimens originated in the United States, Italy and Spain. The cDNA or gDNA used as material had been derived from T cells, B-cell-depleted T cells, or PBMCs.

In the authors' workflow: Estimation of nucleated cell counts was performed using reference gene primer amplification. Assay: immunoSEQ multiplex PCR; the TCRdb copy retains only in-frame clones and omits some. That table is the source of V, J and clone size, and D and trimming were worked out from the DNA. The sample consists of a few hundred thousand clones, nearly 90% of them appearing once. Germline CDR1 reads SGHTA; CDR2 reads FQGNSA. The CDR3 is made up of 15 amino acids. The V segment lost 2 bases and the J segment 6 bases; nucleotides outside the gene matches: 10. The sequencing sample was made of peripheral blood. This TCR was sampled from a man between 18 and 35 years old with active or convalescent COVID-19. This sequence joins TRBV7-2 and TRBJ2-7, with 7 nucleotides matching TRBD2. In DNA form, the CDR3 reads TGTGCCAGCAGCTTACTTGAACAAGCGGGATCCGAGCAGTACTTC. As protein: CASSLLEQAGSEQYF. The variable domain in full, completed from reference TRBV7-2 and TRBJ2-7, reads GAGVSQSPSNKVTEKGKDVELRCDPISGHTALYWYRQSLGQGLEFLIYFQGNSAPDKSGLPSDRFSAERTGGSVSTLTIQRTQQEDSAVYLCASSLLEQAGSEQYFGPGTRLTVT.